Listed below are T cell receptor beta chains from one sample, sequenced in a study of early T cells in non-severe SARS-CoV-2 infection. Using its own MiXCR run on the 5' RACE reads, TCRdb lists one record per CDR3 protein. The repertoire holds 80,000 to 95,000 distinct CDR3 sequences, with roughly 13% as singletons. Sequencing was done on a sample of whole blood. Receptor source: an adult who was a healthcare worker with PCR-confirmed SARS-CoV-2 infection or an uninfected control (not recorded which). Each CDR3 is given with its conserved first and last residue. D genes are given only for firm matches. Not every row has a clone size; where given, it reads once, few, many or a size class.

J | V | D | size | DNA | CDR3
TRBJ2-1 | TRBV6-2/TRBV6-3 | . | . | TGTGCCAGCAGTTACGGGGGCTCCTACAATGAGCAGTTCTTC | CASSYGGSYNEQFF
TRBJ1-6 | TRBV12-3/TRBV12-4 | . | few | TGTGCCAGCAGGACCGGGCCACTAAGCTCCTATAATTCACCCCTCCACTTT | CASRTGPLSSYNSPLHF
TRBJ2-3 | TRBV18 | . | . | TGTGCCAGCTCACCAATGGGCGACAAATTACACACAGATACGCAGTATTTT | CASSPMGDKLHTDTQYF
TRBJ2-3 | TRBV29-1 | . | many | TGCAGCTTTACGGCAGTCTGGGCAGATACGCAGTATTTT | CSFTAVWADTQYF
TRBJ2-1 | TRBV5-4 | TRBD2 | few | TGTGCCAGCAGCTCTGGGACTAGCGGAAACAATGAGCAGTTCTTC | CASSSGTSGNNEQFF
TRBJ1-1 | TRBV12-3/TRBV12-4 | . | few | TGTGCCAGCAGTTTCCCGGGGGGATCTGAAGCTTTCTTT | CASSFPGGSEAFF
TRBJ1-1 | TRBV5-1 | . | few | TGCGCCAGCAGCTTGGACGTCGGTAAAGCTTTCTTT | CASSLDVGKAFF
TRBJ2-1 | TRBV7-6 | TRBD1 | . | TGTGCCAGCAGCTCCTTAGGGACAGGGTCCATCCATGAGCAGTTCTTC | CASSSLGTGSIHEQFF
TRBJ1-1 | TRBV19 | TRBD1 | few | TGTGCCATTAGGACAGGGGGCGCGGGAGTGGCTGAAGCTTTCTTT | CAIRTGGAGVAEAFF
TRBJ2-1 | TRBV11-2 | TRBD2 | . | TGTGCCAGCACGGGGGGGATCTACAATGAGCAGTTCTTC | CASTGGIYNEQFF
TRBJ2-1 | TRBV5-6 | . | few | TGTGCCAGCAGCGCGAGACTAGTTTCCTACAATGAGCAGTTCTTC | CASSARLVSYNEQFF
TRBJ2-1 | TRBV11-2 | TRBD2 | few | TGTGCCAGCAGCCTAGGACTAGCGGGGGGGCTCGGTGAGCAGTTCTTC | CASSLGLAGGLGEQFF
TRBJ2-3 | TRBV7-9 | . | few | TGTGCCAGCAGCTTAGCGGGACCCACAGATTCGCAGTATTTT | CASSLAGPTDSQYF
TRBJ2-1 | TRBV2 | . | . | TGTGCCACGGGACAAATAGGGGGTAATGAGCAGTTCTTC | CATGQIGGNEQFF
TRBJ1-1 | TRBV7-2 | . | few | TGTGCCAGCAGCTTAGACGTACAACAAAACACTGAAGCTTTCTTT | CASSLDVQQNTEAFF
TRBJ2-7 | TRBV6-1 | . | few | TGTGCCAGCAGTGACCGCCCGACAGGGCGGGATGAGCAGTACTTC | CASSDRPTGRDEQYF
TRBJ1-5 | TRBV7-6 | . | . | TGTGCCAGCAGCCACGGGGACGATCAGCCCCAGCATTTT | CASSHGDDQPQHF
TRBJ2-7 | TRBV12-3/TRBV12-4 | TRBD2 | few | TGTGCCAGCACAGGTACTAGCGGTTTATTCGAGCAGTACTTC | CASTGTSGLFEQYF
TRBJ2-7 | TRBV6-1 | . | . | TGTGCCAGCAGTGCGGGTCCGGCCGTGTACGAGCAGTACTTC | CASSAGPAVYEQYF
TRBJ2-7 | TRBV7-2 | . | many | TGTGCCAGCAGCTTAGACCCCGGGACCGATGTCTACGAGCAGTACTTC | CASSLDPGTDVYEQYF
TRBJ1-6 | TRBV3-1 | . | few | TGTGCCAGCAGCCAGCAGCGGGGATGGGATTCACCCCTCCACTTT | CASSQQRGWDSPLHF
TRBJ2-5 | TRBV29-1 | . | . | TGCAGCGTTGAGGGGGCAGGGTCAGAGACCCAGTACTTC | CSVEGAGSETQYF
TRBJ1-2 | TRBV4-3 | . | . | TGCGCCAGCAGCCAAGTCCTAAGTGGAAGTTATGGCTACACCTTC | CASSQVLSGSYGYTF
TRBJ2-1 | TRBV12-3/TRBV12-4 | . | few | TGTGCCAGCCGATCTAACGACGGCAATGAGCAGTTCTTC | CASRSNDGNEQFF
TRBJ2-7 | TRBV20-1 | TRBD2 | few | TGCAGTGCTAACTCGGCTAGCGGTCCTACCTACGAGCAGTACTTC | CSANSASGPTYEQYF
TRBJ2-7 | TRBV2 | TRBD1 | . | TGTGCCAGCAAGTCGGCTGGACAGGGTCCATCTCCTAACGAGCAGTACTTC | CASKSAGQGPSPNEQYF
TRBJ1-1 | TRBV6-2/TRBV6-3 | . | few | TGTGCCAGCAGTTACTCGGAGACAGCTCTGAACACTGAAGCTTTCTTT | CASSYSETALNTEAFF
TRBJ2-3 | TRBV5-6 | . | . | TGTGCCAGCAGCTCCCCGGGGACGCTGGATACGCAGTATTTT | CASSSPGTLDTQYF
TRBJ2-7 | TRBV7-6 | . | . | TGTGCCAGCAGCTTAGCGAGGGGGAGCTACGAGCAGTACTTC | CASSLARGSYEQYF
TRBJ1-3 | TRBV29-1 | . | . | TGCAGCGTTGGGACGGATGGAAACACCATATATTTT | CSVGTDGNTIYF
TRBJ2-1 | TRBV5-1 | TRBD1 | . | TGCGCCAGCAGCAGGCAGCCGGGACAGGGATCCGATGAGCAGTTCTTC | CASSRQPGQGSDEQFF
TRBJ2-2 | TRBV7-2 | TRBD2 | . | TGTGCCAGCAGCTCGGGACTAGCGGGGATCGGGGAGCTGTTTTTT | CASSSGLAGIGELFF
TRBJ1-1 | TRBV2 | . | . | TGTGCCAGCAGTGAAGATACCTGGGGCACTGAAGCTTTCTTT | CASSEDTWGTEAFF
TRBJ2-7 | TRBV6-1 | . | many | TGTGCCAGCAAAAGGGAACACCGGGGCCCTTACGAGCAGTACTTC | CASKREHRGPYEQYF